These 26 T cell receptor beta chains were all obtained from the same sample, sequenced in a study of blood T cell repertoires in COVID-19. Assay: immunoSEQ multiplex PCR; the TCRdb copy retains only in-frame clones and omits some. The repertoire holds around 150,000 clones, 85% seen once, with 1% to 1.2% in the top ten. The sequenced sample was peripheral blood. These receptors came from a man aged 40-49 years with acute or convalescent COVID-19.

The chain employs TRBV9 and TRBJ2-2; a possible D gene is TRBD2 (5 bases). V was trimmed by 4 bases and J by 3 bases, leaving 16 bases between them. The CDR3 runs to 16 residues. Germline V gene lookup returns CDR1 SGDLS and CDR2 YYNGEE. The CDR3 sequence is CASSPDWRTYTGELFF. CDR3 DNA: TGTGCCAGCAGCCCCGATTGGAGGACTTACACCGGGGAGCTGTTTTTT.

The CDR3: CAWSVLRQGGSNTEAFF. The CDR3 nucleotides read TGTGCCTGGAGTGTACTGCGTCAGGGGGGATCGAACACTGAAGCTTTCTTT. This chain uses TRBV30 with TRBJ1-1; 7 nucleotides match TRBD1. The germline CDR1 and CDR2 sequences are GTSNPN and SVGIG (reference sequence). CDR3 size: 17 residues. V lost 0 bases and J lost 1; bases outside the gene matches: 11.

This clone was detected only once. The chain uses TRBV5-6 and TRBJ1-6; D possibly corresponds to TRBD1 (6 bases). This CDR3 has 14 amino acids. V was clipped by 4 bases and J by 8 bases, with 13 bases between them. Per the germline V gene, CDR1 is SGHDT and CDR2 is YYEEEE. Here the CDR3 reads CASSLGQKHSPLHF. The CDR3 DNA follows: TGTGCCAGCAGCCTTGGACAGAAGCATTCACCCCTCCACTTT. The full variable domain, completed using reference TRBV5-6 and TRBJ1-6, is DAGVTQSPTHLIKTRGQQVTLRCSPKSGHDTVSWYQQALGQGPQFIFQYYEEEERQRGNFPDRFSGHQFPNYSSELNVNALLLGDSALYLCASSLGQKHSPLHFGNGTRLTVT.

CDR3 region: CASSYGWEGNTEAFF. For the CDR3, the DNA is TGTGCCAGCAGTTACGGGTGGGAGGGGAACACTGAAGCTTTCTTT. V is TRBV6-5 and J is TRBJ1-1; no clear D. There are 15 residues in the CDR3. CDR1 is MNHEY and CDR2 is SVGAGI in the germline V gene. Trimming removed 2 bases at V and 1 base at J, with 11 bases between.

The chain uses TRBV5-1 and TRBJ2-3, with 10 bases aligning to TRBD2. Germline V gene data show CDR1 as SGHRS and CDR2 as YFSETQ. V lost 0 bases to trimming and J lost 2 bases; unmatched junction nucleotides: 6. The CDR3 is made up of 17 amino acids. The CDR3 DNA follows: TGCGCCAGCAGCTTGGAGAGCGGGGGGGCCTTCACAGATACGCAGTATTTT. Translated: CASSLESGGAFTDTQYF.

The chain has TRBV11-2 and TRBJ1-1; D gene unclear. V was clipped by 3 bases and J by 5 bases, with 13 bases between them. The CDR3 covers 14 residues. Germline CDR1 is SGHAT and CDR2 is FQNNGV. CDR3 in DNA: TGTGCCAGCAGCTTCCGGGTATTTGGGACTGAAGCTTTCTTT. Translated, it gives CASSFRVFGTEAFF.

This clone appeared a few times. V gene TRBV7-9 combines with J gene TRBJ2-5, with 12 bases identical to TRBD2. The ends lost 4 bases at V and 4 bases at J; junction bases unmatched: 1. Germline V gene lookup returns CDR1 SEHNR and CDR2 FQNEAQ (reference sequence). This CDR3 is built from 14 residues. The CDR3 sequence: CASSSTSGGETQYF. The CDR3 DNA follows: TGTGCCAGCAGCTCGACTAGCGGGGGAGAGACCCAGTACTTC. The full variable domain, with the rest looked up from reference TRBV7-9 and TRBJ2-5, is DTGVSQNPRHKITKRGQNVTFRCDPISEHNRLYWYRQTLGQGPEFLTYFQNEAQLEKSRLLSDRFSAERPKGSFSTLEIQRTEQGDSAMYLCASSSTSGGETQYFGPGTRLLVL.

The chain is built from TRBV27 and TRBJ1-3, with a possible D match to TRBD1 (5 bases). The CDR3 has 13 amino acids. Germline-derived CDR1 and CDR2 are MNHEY and SMNVEV (reference sequence). The V and J ends lost 4 bases and 5 bases respectively, with 9 bases between them. Here the CDR3 DNA reads TGTGCCAGCAGTTCGCCAGGGAGAAACACCATATATTTT. Translating gives CASSSPGRNTIYF.

The chain joins TRBV2 to TRBJ2-5; D ambiguous. This CDR3 has 14 amino acids. V lost 1 base to trimming and J lost 0 bases, with 6 bases between them. The germline V gene encodes CDR1 SNHLY and CDR2 FYNNEI. The CDR3 DNA sequence: TGTGCCAGCAGTGAAGGCCGGTACCAAGAGACCCAGTACTTC. Protein: CASSEGRYQETQYF.

The V call is TRBV9, the J call TRBJ2-1, with 7 bases lining up with TRBD1. The CDR3 is 15 residues long. Germline V gene sequence: CDR1 SGDLS, CDR2 YYNGEE. The ends lost 1 base at V and 2 bases at J; junction bases unmatched: 3. For the CDR3, the DNA is TGTGCCAGCAGCGTACGGCAGGGGGCCTACAATGAGCAGTTCTTC. Encoded protein: CASSVRQGAYNEQFF.

The chain employs TRBV7-6 and TRBJ2-1; perhaps TRBD1 as D (5 bases). Germline CDR1 is SGHVS and CDR2 is FNYEAQ. The CDR3 length is 16 residues. Trimming cost V 0 bases and J 3 bases, with 12 bases left between them. The CDR3 here is CASSLATASYYNEQFF. The DNA of the CDR3 is TGTGCCAGCAGCTTAGCGACAGCCAGCTACTACAATGAGCAGTTCTTC.

The rearrangement links TRBV7-8 to TRBJ1-5; tentatively, D is TRBD1 (6 bases). Looked up from germline, CDR1 is SGHVS and CDR2 is FQNEAQ. V lost 5 bases and J 3 bases, leaving 11 bases between the germline ends. The CDR3 is 14 amino acids. The CDR3 sequence is CASSAGDTNQPQHF. The CDR3 DNA reads as TGTGCCAGCAGCGCGGGGGACACCAATCAGCCCCAGCATTTT.

The V and J genes are TRBV7-2 and TRBJ1-2; possibly TRBD1 for D (6 bases). The CDR3 spans 14 residues. V lost 5 bases and J lost 6, with 16 bases in between. Per germline, CDR1 SGHTA and CDR2 FQGNSA. CDR3 sequence reads: CASSRRGGRDGYTF. As DNA, the CDR3 is TGTGCCAGCAGCCGGAGGGGGGGTCGGGATGGCTACACCTTC.

The chain is built from TRBV5-1 and TRBJ1-6, with a tentative D call TRBD1 (6 bases). Trimming cost V 0 bases and J 4 bases, with 8 bases left between them. The CDR3 length is 15 residues. The germline gives CDR1 SGHRS, CDR2 YFSETQ. As DNA, the CDR3 is TGCGCCAGCAGCTTGGAGGGACAATATAATTCACCCCTCCACTTT. This gives the protein CASSLEGQYNSPLHF. The full variable domain, completed using reference TRBV5-1 and TRBJ1-6, is KAGVTQTPRYLIKTRGQQVTLSCSPISGHRSVSWYQQTPGQGLQFLFEYFSETQRNKGNFPGRFSGRQFSNSRSEMNVSTLELGDSALYLCASSLEGQYNSPLHFGNGTRLTVT.

The CDR3 sequence is CASSLPRGVLTF. As DNA, the CDR3 is TGTGCCAGCAGTTTACCTAGGGGCGTCCTGACTTTC. The chain couples TRBV12-3 or TRBV12-4 to TRBJ2-6, with TRBD1 as a possible D gene (5 bases). CDR3 length: 12 residues. V lost 2 bases and J 12 bases, leaving 8 bases between the germline ends.

This chain joins TRBV27 and TRBJ1-6; D is undetermined. Germline V CDR1 and CDR2: MNHEY, SMNVEV (reference sequence). The CDR3 totals 14 residues. The V end lost 6 bases, the J end lost 1 base, and 7 bases lay between the germline ends. In DNA, the CDR3 is TGTGCCAGCAGCGCGAGGTCCTATAATTCACCCCTCCACTTT. It encodes CASSARSYNSPLHF.

The chain links TRBV2 to TRBJ1-5, with TRBD1 matching over 11 bases. The junction had 5 bases not matched to a gene; V was cut back by 5 bases and J by 2 bases. The CDR3 totals 16 residues. Germline V gene lookup returns CDR1 SNHLY and CDR2 FYNNEI. In DNA, the CDR3 is TGTGCCAGCAGTCTGCCGGGACAGGGGGGCAATCAGCCCCAGCATTTT. It encodes CASSLPGQGGNQPQHF.

In its sample, this clone was seen once. This chain uses TRBV6-5 with TRBJ1-1; D is unresolved. Trimming left V 0 bases short and J 9 bases short, with 8 bases between. The CDR3 runs 12 residues. The germline CDR1 and CDR2 sequences are MNHEY and SVGAGI. The CDR3 reads CASSYSGGQAFF. In DNA form, the CDR3 reads TGTGCCAGCAGTTACTCAGGAGGGCAAGCTTTCTTT.

The table lists this clone with a few counts. The V and J genes are TRBV7-3 and TRBJ1-1; D remains ambiguous. The CDR3 totals 15 residues. Trimming cost V 6 bases and J 3 bases, with 17 bases left between them. Germline V gene data show CDR1 as SGHTA and CDR2 as FQGTGA. The CDR3 is CASRLAQVSDTEAFF. The DNA for the CDR3 is TGTGCCAGCAGGTTGGCCCAGGTTTCAGACACTGAAGCTTTCTTT.

The gene calls are TRBV29-1 and TRBJ2-1; 8 nucleotides line up with TRBD2. This CDR3 has 16 amino acids. CDR1 SQVTM and CDR2 ANQGSEA come from the germline V gene. The ends lost 0 bases at V and 7 bases at J; junction bases unmatched: 11. The CDR3 loop is CSVEDRAGGVGNEQFF. DNA for the CDR3: TGCAGCGTTGAAGATCGGGCGGGGGGCGTTGGGAATGAGCAGTTCTTC.

As for this clone: This sample also contains other DNA sequences that code for the same CDR3. This chain uses TRBV5-4 with TRBJ1-1; 8 bases are a match to TRBD1. The CDR3 runs 15 residues. Germline assignment: CDR1 SGHNT and CDR2 YYREEE (reference sequence). V lost 5 bases to trimming and J lost 2 bases; unmatched junction nucleotides: 8. The CDR3: CASRTQGAINTEAFF. Here the CDR3 DNA reads TGTGCCAGCAGGACCCAGGGGGCGATTAACACTGAAGCTTTCTTT.

This sequence joins TRBV2 and TRBJ1-5, with D tentatively TRBD1 (6 bases). Looked up from germline, CDR1 is SNHLY and CDR2 is FYNNEI. Trimming left V 5 bases short and J 0 bases short, with 11 bases between. The CDR3 is 15 amino acids. In DNA form, the CDR3 reads TGTGCCAGCAGTATGACAGGTTATAGCAATCAGCCCCAGCATTTT. Translating it yields CASSMTGYSNQPQHF.

The CDR3 is CASSPREAGNTIYF. The CDR3 DNA sequence: TGTGCCAGCAGCCCCCGGGAGGCTGGAAACACCATATATTTT. This sequence joins TRBV3-1 (or the pseudogene TRBV3-2) and TRBJ1-3, with no clear D. Trimming cost V 4 bases and J 2 bases, with 9 bases left between them. The germline V gene has CDR1 LGHDT and CDR2 YNNKEL (reference sequence). This CDR3 contains 14 residues.

The chain employs TRBV5-1 and TRBJ1-2, with D possibly TRBD1 on 6 matching bases. There are 15 residues in the CDR3. Germline values: CDR1 SGHRS, CDR2 YFSETQ. The V and J ends lost 4 bases and 4 bases respectively, with 17 bases between them. Here the CDR3 DNA reads TGCGCCAGCAGCGCCTGGGCAGGGGCGTCCTATGGCTACACCTTC. It yields the protein CASSAWAGASYGYTF. Full variable domain (missing parts from reference TRBV5-1 and TRBJ1-2): KAGVTQTPRYLIKTRGQQVTLSCSPISGHRSVSWYQQTPGQGLQFLFEYFSETQRNKGNFPGRFSGRQFSNSRSEMNVSTLELGDSALYLCASSAWAGASYGYTFGSGTRLTVV.

The chain employs TRBV27 and TRBJ1-6; D gene unclear. CDR3 length: 14 amino acids. Germline-derived CDR1 and CDR2 are MNHEY and SMNVEV (reference sequence). The V end lost 5 bases, the J end lost 7 bases, and 12 bases lay between the germline ends. This chain's CDR3 is CASSEEGTNSPLHF. The CDR3 DNA reads as TGTGCCAGCAGTGAGGAGGGCACGAATTCACCCCTCCACTTT.

This clone was observed a single time. The rearrangement links TRBV14 to TRBJ2-7; 7 nucleotides line up with TRBD1. The CDR3 consists of 14 residues. Germline CDR1 reads SGHDN; CDR2 reads FVKESK. Germline trimming cut 4 bases from V and 6 bases from J; bases unmatched to any gene: 9. The CDR3 here is CASSLRQGSGEQYF. The CDR3 region has the DNA TGTGCCAGCAGCCTTAGACAGGGATCTGGCGAGCAGTACTTC. Full variable domain (rest looked up from reference TRBV14 and TRBJ2-7): EAGVTQFPSHSVIEKGQTVTLRCDPISGHDNLYWYRRVMGKEIKFLLHFVKESKQDESGMPNNRFLAERTGGTYSTLKVQPAELEDSGVYFCASSLRQGSGEQYFGPGTRLTVT.